The rows below give T cell receptor beta chains drawn from one sample of a study of T cell clones after liver transplantation. The data were produced by immunoSEQ multiplex PCR, yet TCRdb's version contains in-frame clones alone and is incomplete. This table has approximately 11,000 clones, around 71% appearing once. The starting material was CD4+ T cells from blood, obtained less than 33 months after liver transplant. The receptor source for this set is a human patient who received a liver transplant. Certain T cells may be donor cells from the graft. Both conserved end residues are part of each CDR3. The order of the fields is clone size, J gene, D gene, V gene, CDR3 protein, CDR3 DNA. D genes are given only for firm matches. Only part of the rows carry a size: once, few, many, or a class if the clone is expanded.

size: .; J: TRBJ2-3; D: .; V: TRBV7-9; CDR3: CASSPGTSADTQYF; DNA: TGTGCCAGCAGCCCTGGGACCTCCGCAGATACGCAGTATTTT
size: medium-sized; J: TRBJ1-4; D: .; V: TRBV11-2; CDR3: CASSLVAGLVNEKLFF; DNA: TGTGCCAGCAGCTTAGTAGCCGGGTTAGTTAATGAAAAACTGTTTTTT
size: .; J: TRBJ2-1; D: .; V: TRBV27; CDR3: CASRLGGGYNEQFF; DNA: TGTGCCAGCAGATTAGGGGGGGGATACAATGAGCAGTTCTTC
size: .; J: TRBJ1-1; D: .; V: TRBV5-6; CDR3: CASSFIATEAFF; DNA: TGTGCCAGCAGCTTTATAGCCACTGAAGCTTTCTTT
size: once; J: TRBJ1-2; D: .; V: TRBV7-2; CDR3: CASSLVPDEGYGYTF; DNA: TGTGCCAGCAGCTTGGTCCCGGATGAGGGCTATGGCTACACCTTC
size: few; J: TRBJ1-2; D: .; V: TRBV7-9; CDR3: CASSKTEGLFGYTF; DNA: TGTGCCAGCAGCAAAACTGAGGGTTTGTTTGGCTACACCTTC
size: few; J: TRBJ1-5; D: .; V: TRBV27; CDR3: CASSFSVDQPQHF; DNA: TGTGCCAGCAGTTTTTCCGTGGATCAGCCCCAGCATTTT
size: .; J: TRBJ1-1; D: .; V: TRBV7-9; CDR3: CASSLGMSLEAFF; DNA: TGTGCCAGCAGCTTAGGTATGAGCCTTGAAGCTTTCTTT
size: .; J: TRBJ1-2; D: .; V: TRBV9; CDR3: CASSGDHTGDGYGYTF; DNA: TGTGCCAGCAGCGGAGACCATACGGGGGACGGGTATGGCTACACCTTC
size: .; J: TRBJ1-5; D: .; V: TRBV28; CDR3: CASTEDLFSYQPQHF; DNA: TGTGCCAGCACCGAGGACCTTTTCTCCTATCAGCCCCAGCATTTT
size: few; J: TRBJ2-5; D: .; V: TRBV7-9; CDR3: CASSPTDRQETQYF; DNA: TGTGCCAGCAGTCCAACGGACAGACAAGAGACCCAGTACTTC
size: .; J: TRBJ1-2; D: .; V: TRBV30; CDR3: CAWSPVRSLANYGYTF; DNA: TGTGCCTGGAGTCCGGTCCGGAGCTTAGCTAACTATGGCTACACCTTC